This T cell receptor beta chain was identified in a study of identical twins. Concerning this clonotype itself: Its antigen is not known.

Germline V gene data show CDR1 as GTSNPN and CDR2 as SVGIG (reference sequence). This CDR3 is built from 13 residues. The ends were cut back, 0 bases at V and 8 bases at J, with 11 bases in the middle. Findings and caveats of the study: Zero-insertion results could be subject to partial confounding by invariant MAIT and iNKT cells.

Each CDR3 protein gets one entry after TCRdb re-called the 5' RACE reads with MiXCR. The data show approximately 500,000 distinct CDR3 sequences, 20% to 25% seen once. Another study also made use of these data, one on T cells expressing NK-cell markers. As that study records: Obtained from sorted CD3+CD56+NKG2C+, CD3+CD56+NKG2C- and CD3+CD56-NKG2C+ T cells were the TCR beta repertoires. Six donors carried dominant NKG2C+ clonotypes that made up roughly 1.0-7.5% of their CD8+ T cells.

What was sequenced was CD4+ T cells sorted from blood. The V and J genes are TRBV30 and TRBJ2-1; D is ambiguous. The clonotype comes from a woman aged 18 to 35 in good health. For the CDR3, the DNA is TGTGCCTGGAGTGTGTCTGCGAGTCATGAGCAGTTCTTC. As protein: CAWSVSASHEQFF. Based on the CDR3 plus reference TRBV30 and TRBJ2-1, the full variable domain is SQTIHQWPATLVQPVGSPLSLECTVEGTSNPNLYWYRQAAGRGLQLLFYSVGIGQISSEVPQNLSASRPQDRQFILSSKKLLLSDSGFYLCAWSVSASHEQFFGPGTRLTVL.